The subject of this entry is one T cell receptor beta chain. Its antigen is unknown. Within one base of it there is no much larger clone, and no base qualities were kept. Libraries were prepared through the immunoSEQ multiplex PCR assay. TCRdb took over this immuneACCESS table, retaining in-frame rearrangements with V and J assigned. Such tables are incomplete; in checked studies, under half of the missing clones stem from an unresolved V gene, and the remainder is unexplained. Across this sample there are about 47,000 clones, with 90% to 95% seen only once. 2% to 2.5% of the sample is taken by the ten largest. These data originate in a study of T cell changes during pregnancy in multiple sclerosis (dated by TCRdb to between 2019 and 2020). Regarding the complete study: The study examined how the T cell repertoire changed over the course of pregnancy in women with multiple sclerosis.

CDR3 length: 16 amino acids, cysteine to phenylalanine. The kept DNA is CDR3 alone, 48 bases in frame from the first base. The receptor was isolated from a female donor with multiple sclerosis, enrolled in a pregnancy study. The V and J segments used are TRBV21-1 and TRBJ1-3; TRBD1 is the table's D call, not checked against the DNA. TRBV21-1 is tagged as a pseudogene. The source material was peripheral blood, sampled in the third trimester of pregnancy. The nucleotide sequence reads TGTGCCAGCAGCAAAGCTAACAGGATCTCTGGAAACACCATATATTTT. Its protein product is CASSKANRISGNTIYF.